The clone carrying this T cell receptor (beta chain) was seen more than once but under ten times. This CDR3 comprises 15 residues. Germline V CDR1 and CDR2: DFQATT, SNEGSKA (reference sequence). V shed 3 bases and J 6 bases; nucleotides not matched to a gene: 8. The sample comes from a study of identical twins. After template switching added a universal primer site, the resulting cDNA carried unique molecular identifiers. TCRdb reanalysed the 5' RACE reads using MiXCR and keeps one entry per CDR3 protein. Of about 530,000 distinct CDR3 sequences listed, about 22% are singletons. In addition, the sample was reused for a study of yellow fever vaccine responses in identical twins.

The receptor's source is a woman aged 18-35 years in good health. Sample: CD4+ T cells sorted from blood. The chain employs TRBV20-1 and TRBJ2-1; 10 bases are a match to TRBD2. CDR3 nucleotides: TGCAGTGCTAGCACGCCGCAGCGGGGGGGCAATGAGCAGTTCTTC. Its protein is CSASTPQRGGNEQFF.